The 6 T cell receptor beta chains reported below all come from one sample, sequenced in a study of blood T cell repertoires in COVID-19. Method: immunoSEQ multiplex PCR; TCRdb's copy keeps in-frame clones and lacks some. The sample lists some 20,000 clones; 70% to 90% were seen once. The sequenced sample was peripheral blood. These receptors came from a man aged 35 to 55 with active COVID-19.

The chain employs TRBV15 and TRBJ2-1; perhaps TRBD2 as D (5 bases). Germline V gene sequence: CDR1 LNHNV, CDR2 YYDKDF (reference sequence). This CDR3 is 16 amino acids long. V shed 5 bases and J shed 0 bases, with 14 bases lying between them. CDR3 DNA: TGTGCCACCAGCTACAGTGGACTGAACTCCTACAATGAGCAGTTCTTC. It translates to CATSYSGLNSYNEQFF.

This chain joins TRBV19 and TRBJ2-1, with 11 positions matching TRBD2. The V gene's germline CDR1 is LNHDA and CDR2 SQIVND (reference sequence). The CDR3 length is 15 residues. Trimming at V came to 4 bases and at J to 5 bases, leaving 4 bases not matched to a gene. CDR3 bases: TGTGCCAGTAGTACAGGGACTAGCGGAAACAATGAGCAGTTCTTC. This sequence encodes CASSTGTSGNNEQFF.

This clone was seen just once. The chain is built from TRBV30 and TRBJ1-3; 11 bases line up with TRBD1. The ends lost 2 bases at V and 5 bases at J; junction bases unmatched: 8. There are 16 residues in the CDR3. The V gene's germline CDR1 is GTSNPN and CDR2 SVGIG (reference sequence). CDR3 nucleotide sequence: TGTGCCTGGAGTTCCAGGGACAGGGGGTTTAGAAACACCATATATTTT. Protein sequence: CAWSSRDRGFRNTIYF.

The chain carries TRBV6-5 and TRBJ1-1; tentatively, D is TRBD1 (6 bases). The germline V gene encodes CDR1 MNHEY and CDR2 SVGAGI. This CDR3 has 14 residues. V shed 2 bases and J shed 3 bases, with 10 bases lying between them. CDR3 loop: CASSYREGDTEAFF. CDR3 DNA: TGTGCCAGCAGTTACCGGGAGGGGGACACTGAAGCTTTCTTT.

The J gene is TRBJ2-3, the V gene TRBV7-6; TRBD1 matches at 7 bases. The V gene end was trimmed by 1 base and the J gene end by 2 bases; junction bases not matched to a gene: 3. The CDR3 loop spans 15 amino acids. The V gene's germline CDR1 is SGHVS and CDR2 FNYEAQ. The CDR3 coding sequence is TGTGCCAGCAGCTTAGGACAGGGCGTCACAGATACGCAGTATTTT. Its protein product is CASSLGQGVTDTQYF.

This chain connects TRBV5-1 to TRBJ2-7; 10 bases agree with TRBD2. Germline V gene data show CDR1 as SGHRS and CDR2 as YFSETQ. J lost 3 bases, V lost 0 bases, and 0 bases had no gene match. The CDR3 consists of 14 residues. This chain's CDR3 is CASSLASGSYEQYF. The CDR3 DNA reads TGCGCCAGCAGCTTGGCTAGCGGGAGCTACGAGCAGTACTTC.